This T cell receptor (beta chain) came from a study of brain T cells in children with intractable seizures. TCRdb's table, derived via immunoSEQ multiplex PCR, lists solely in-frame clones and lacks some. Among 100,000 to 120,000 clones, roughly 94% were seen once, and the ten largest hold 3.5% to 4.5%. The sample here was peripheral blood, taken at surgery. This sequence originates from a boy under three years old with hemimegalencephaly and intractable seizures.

The CDR3 coding sequence is TGCGCCAGCAGCAACGTGGATACGCAGTATTTT. Protein sequence: CASSNVDTQYF. This chain connects TRBV5-1 to TRBJ2-3; D unresolved. CDR3 length: 11 residues. Deletions cut 4 bases from V and 6 bases from J, with 6 bases between. Germline CDR1 reads SGHRS; CDR2 reads YFSETQ.